This T cell receptor beta chain was observed in a study of CD8 T cells in ankylosing spondylitis. Study-level results: Roughly eight highly homologous variants made up a TCR beta motif that seemed to typify ankylosing spondylitis blood.

One entry per CDR3 protein results from TCRdb running MiXCR on the 5' RACE reads. The data show about 800,000 distinct CDR3 sequences, 12% seen once. This clonotype was picked up a small number of times. The antigen is not known. The sample was blood, either unsorted or a sorted T cell fraction (not recorded which). This sequence was found in a male donor with ankylosing spondylitis.

CDR3 region: CSAPPGEETQYF. CDR3 nucleotides: TGCAGTGCTCCACCAGGGGAAGAGACCCAGTACTTC. J is TRBJ2-5 and V is TRBV20-1, with D tentatively TRBD1 (6 bases). The V and J ends lost 5 bases and 3 bases respectively, with 10 bases between them. The V gene's germline CDR1 is DFQATT and CDR2 SNEGSKA (reference sequence). The CDR3 runs to 12 residues.